The 9 T cell receptor beta chains reported below all come from one sample, sequenced in a study of OX40 agonist ivuxolimab in advanced cancers. Library construction relied on the immunoSEQ multiplex PCR assay. TCRdb provides this immuneACCESS table in a form limited to in-frame rearrangements. Some clones are lacking; in checked studies, under half of them reflect an unresolved V gene, and why the rest are absent is not known. Recorded for this sample are roughly 67,000 clones; more than 65% of them occurred a single time. Clones ranked in the top ten supply 5.5% of the sample. The input for sequencing was CD4+ or CD8+ T cells sorted from blood, taken in a trial of the OX40 agonist ivuxolimab. The receptors were gathered from an adult with an advanced solid tumor such as melanoma, head and neck, liver or kidney cancer.

The rearrangement uses TRBV28 and TRBJ2-2; a possible D gene is TRBD1 (6 bases). This CDR3 comprises 13 residues. The germline gives CDR1 MDHEN, CDR2 SYDVKM. The V gene lost 2 bases and the J gene lost 5 bases, with 6 bases spanning the gap. This CDR3 reads CASSLQGTGELFF. The CDR3 DNA reads as TGTGCCAGCAGTTTACAGGGGACCGGGGAGCTGTTTTTT.

Points on this clone: Mismatch with germline at one junction end may stem from a read error. V gene TRBV7-2 combines with J gene TRBJ1-6, with D possibly TRBD1 on 6 matching bases. Per germline, CDR1 SGHTA and CDR2 FQGNSA. CDR3 size: 14 residues. CDR3 nucleotides: TGTGCCAGCAGCTTAAGGGGGGGCACAGCGGGGCTGCTCTTT. It codes for CASSLRGGTAGLLF. The full variable domain, with the rest looked up from reference TRBV7-2 and TRBJ1-6, is GAGVSQSPSNKVTEKGKDVELRCDPISGHTALYWYRQSLGQGLEFLIYFQGNSAPDKSGLPSDRFSAERTGGSVSTLTIQRTQQEDSAVYLCASSLRGGTAGLLFGNGTRLTVT.

The CDR3 region has the DNA TGTGCCAGCAGCTCCCGGGTGGGCAGGGGTCGCTCGAACACCGGGGAGCTGTTTTTT. Translation gives CASSSRVGRGRSNTGELFF. The gene calls are TRBV7-2 and TRBJ2-2; D may be TRBD1 (6 bases). This CDR3 is built from 19 residues. Germline V gene sequence: CDR1 SGHTA, CDR2 FQGNSA. V was trimmed by 4 bases and J by 0 bases, leaving 21 bases between them. Looking up the rest from reference TRBV7-2 and TRBJ2-2 gives the full variable domain: GAGVSQSPSNKVTEKGKDVELRCDPISGHTALYWYRQSLGQGLEFLIYFQGNSAPDKSGLPSDRFSAERTGGSVSTLTIQRTQQEDSAVYLCASSSRVGRGRSNTGELFFGEGSRLTVL.

This clone showed up just once. V and J are TRBV19 and TRBJ2-7; 10 bases agree with TRBD1. Germline V gene lookup returns CDR1 LNHDA and CDR2 SQIVND (reference sequence). J was trimmed by 1 base and V by 10 bases; bases with no gene match: 7. This CDR3 has 14 residues. DNA of the CDR3: TGTGCCACCTGGGGACAGGGGAGTTCCTACGAGCAGTACTTC. This codes for CATWGQGSSYEQYF.

This clone has more than one count but fewer than ten. The V gene is TRBV5-1, the J gene TRBJ2-1, with 10 bases matching TRBD2. The V and J ends lost 3 bases and 8 bases, in that order; junction bases with no gene match: 14. This CDR3 is built from 17 residues. The V gene's germline CDR1 is SGHRS and CDR2 YFSETQ. As DNA, the CDR3 is TGCGCCAGCAGCTCCCCCCCGGGACTAGCGCTCTCGGATGAGCAGTTCTTC. It yields the protein CASSSPPGLALSDEQFF.

The chain uses TRBV27 and TRBJ2-1, with 9 bases matching TRBD2. The V gene end was trimmed by 0 bases and the J gene end by 5 bases; junction bases not matched to a gene: 14. CDR1 MNHEY and CDR2 SMNVEV come from the germline V gene (reference sequence). CDR3 length equals 19 residues. CDR3 protein: CASSLSGSGRLGRDNEQFF. In DNA form, the CDR3 reads TGTGCCAGCAGTTTATCTGGTAGCGGGAGATTAGGGAGGGACAATGAGCAGTTCTTC.

This chain links TRBV4-1 with TRBJ2-5, with 9 bases fitting TRBD1. The CDR3 contains 16 residues. CDR1 and CDR2 (germline): MGHRA, YSYEKL. V shed 2 bases and J 6 bases; nucleotides not matched to a gene: 10. Written as DNA, the CDR3 is TGCGCCAGCAGCCAATCCTTGGGACAGGGATTGAAGACCCAGTACTTC. Amino acids: CASSQSLGQGLKTQYF.

The CDR3 reads CASSIVGPYNEQFF. CDR3 nucleotide sequence: TGTGCCAGTAGTATAGTCGGCCCCTACAATGAGCAGTTCTTC. This chain joins TRBV19 and TRBJ2-1; D call uncertain. Trimming shortened V by 1 base and J by 2 bases, and 6 bases separated the two germline ends. The CDR3 has 14 amino acids. The germline CDR1 and CDR2 sequences are LNHDA and SQIVND (reference sequence).

The chain's CDR3 is CASSLRNIQYF. The CDR3 region has the DNA TGTGCCAGCAGCTTGCGAAACATTCAGTACTTC. The J gene is TRBJ2-4, the V gene TRBV11-3; no firm D call. This CDR3 is built from 11 residues. Trimming left V 3 bases short and J 6 bases short, with 3 bases between. CDR1 and CDR2 from the germline V gene are SGHNT and YENEEA.